This T cell receptor (beta chain) came from a study of T-cell memory formation after mild COVID-19. Whole-study context: The study found TCR clusters largely donor specific. Study conclusions and caveats: Proof of SARS-CoV-2 specificity was absent for the second-wave clones that crested on day 37. Cross-reactive memory appears to have joined, as suggested by some responding clones showing up in pre-infection memory.

CDR3 length: 15 residues. The V gene end was trimmed by 6 bases and the J gene end by 6 bases; junction bases not matched to a gene: 8. Germline V gene sequence: CDR1 MNHEY, CDR2 SVGEGT. This clonotype has only a few counts. As yet, its antigen is unknown. cDNA libraries for TCR alpha and TCR beta, carrying sample barcodes and UMIs, came from 5'RACE with constant-segment primers. TCRdb recomputed calls from the 5' RACE reads with MiXCR, one row per CDR3 protein. The repertoire consists of about 350,000 distinct CDR3 sequences, with roughly 13% occurring once and the leading ten covering 22%. The clonotype comes from a man aged 18 to 30 who had mild COVID-19 (a few samples of this study predate the infection). Cell type and time point are not known. The chain is built from TRBV6-2 or TRBV6-3 and TRBJ2-3; 11 nucleotides match TRBD1. The sequenced material came from PBMCs or a T cell subset sorted from them (not recorded which). In nucleotides, the CDR3 is TGTGCCAGCAGGAAGGACAGGGGGCGGGAGGATACGCAGTATTTT. Protein product: CASRKDRGREDTQYF.